This T cell receptor (beta chain) emerged from a study of blood T cell repertoires in COVID-19. Study information: Specimens from acute and convalescent COVID-19 originated in the United States, Italy and Spain.

Libraries were prepared by immunoSEQ multiplex PCR; TCRdb keeps only in-frame clonotypes and omits some of them. The sample includes approximately 98,000 clones, 60% to 85% of them seen just once. The CDR3 is 15 residues long. Germline V CDR1 and CDR2: MNHEY, SVGAGI. V was shortened by 6 bases and J by 1 base, with 16 bases between the two germline ends. The clonotype comes from a woman aged 40 to 50 with acute or convalescent COVID-19. The gene calls are TRBV6-5 and TRBJ2-7; a weak D match, TRBD2 (7 bases). Sequenced input: peripheral blood. The CDR3 sequence is CASRPEGGRSYEQYF. The DNA for the CDR3 is TGTGCCAGCAGACCCGAGGGGGGGAGGTCCTACGAGCAGTACTTC.